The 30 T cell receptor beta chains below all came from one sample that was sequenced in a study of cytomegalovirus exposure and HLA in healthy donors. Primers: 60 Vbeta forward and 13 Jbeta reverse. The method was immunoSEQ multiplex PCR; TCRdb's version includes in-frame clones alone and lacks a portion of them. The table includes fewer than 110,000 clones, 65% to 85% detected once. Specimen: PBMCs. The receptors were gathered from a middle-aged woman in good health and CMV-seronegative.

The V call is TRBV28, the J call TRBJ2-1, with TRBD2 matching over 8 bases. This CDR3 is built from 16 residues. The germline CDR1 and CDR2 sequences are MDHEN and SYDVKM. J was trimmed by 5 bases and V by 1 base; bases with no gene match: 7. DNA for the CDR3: TGTGCCAGCAGTTTATTGGGACTAGGTTTGGACAATGAGCAGTTCTTC. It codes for CASSLLGLGLDNEQFF.

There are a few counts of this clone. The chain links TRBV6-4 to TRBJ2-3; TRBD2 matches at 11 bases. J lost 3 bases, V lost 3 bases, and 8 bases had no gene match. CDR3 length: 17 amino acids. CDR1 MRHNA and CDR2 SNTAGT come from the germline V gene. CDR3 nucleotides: TGTGCCAGCAGTGATAGTAGCGGGGGGGCCGGGACAGATACGCAGTATTTT. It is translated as CASSDSSGGAGTDTQYF.

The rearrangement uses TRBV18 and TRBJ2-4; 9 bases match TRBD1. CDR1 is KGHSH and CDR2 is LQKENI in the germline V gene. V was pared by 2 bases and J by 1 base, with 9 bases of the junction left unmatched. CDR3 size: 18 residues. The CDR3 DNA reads TGTGCCAGCTCACCAGGGACAGGGAGTTCCGTGGCCAAAAACATTCAGTACTTC. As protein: CASSPGTGSSVAKNIQYF.

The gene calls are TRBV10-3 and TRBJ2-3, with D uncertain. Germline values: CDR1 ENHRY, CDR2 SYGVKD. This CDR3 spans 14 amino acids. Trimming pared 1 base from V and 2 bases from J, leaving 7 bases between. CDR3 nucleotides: TGTGCCATCAGTGAGTGGGCTGACACAGATACGCAGTATTTT. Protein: CAISEWADTDTQYF.

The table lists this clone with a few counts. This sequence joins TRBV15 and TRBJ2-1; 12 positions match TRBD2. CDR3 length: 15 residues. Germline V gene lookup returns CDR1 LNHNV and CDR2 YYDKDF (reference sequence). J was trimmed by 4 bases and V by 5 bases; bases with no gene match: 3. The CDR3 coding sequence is TGTGCCACCAGCTCAACTAGCGGGGGGTACAATGAGCAGTTCTTC. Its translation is CATSSTSGGYNEQFF.

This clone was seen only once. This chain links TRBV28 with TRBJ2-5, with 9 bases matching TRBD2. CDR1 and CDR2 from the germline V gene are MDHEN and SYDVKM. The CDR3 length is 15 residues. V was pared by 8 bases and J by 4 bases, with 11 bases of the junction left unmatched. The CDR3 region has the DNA TGTGCCAGCTACAGCGCGGGAGGGCCGGGAGAGACCCAGTACTTC. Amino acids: CASYSAGGPGETQYF.

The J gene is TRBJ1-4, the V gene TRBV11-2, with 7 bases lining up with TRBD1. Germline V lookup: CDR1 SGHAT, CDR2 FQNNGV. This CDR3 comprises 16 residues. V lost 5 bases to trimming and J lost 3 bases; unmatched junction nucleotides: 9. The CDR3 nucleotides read TGTGCCAGCAGCCCTAGACCGACAGGGTCTAATGAAAAACTGTTTTTT. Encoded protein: CASSPRPTGSNEKLFF.

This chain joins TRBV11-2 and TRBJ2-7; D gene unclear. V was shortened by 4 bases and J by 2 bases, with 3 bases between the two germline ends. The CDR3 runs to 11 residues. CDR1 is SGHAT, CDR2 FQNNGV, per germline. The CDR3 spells CASSSAYEQYF. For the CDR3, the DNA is TGTGCCAGCAGCTCCGCCTACGAGCAGTACTTC.

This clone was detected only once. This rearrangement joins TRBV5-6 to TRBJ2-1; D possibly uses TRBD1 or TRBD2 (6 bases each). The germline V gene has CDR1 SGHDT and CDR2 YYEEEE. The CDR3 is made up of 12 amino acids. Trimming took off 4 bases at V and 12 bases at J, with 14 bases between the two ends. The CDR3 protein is CASSLGGVVQFF. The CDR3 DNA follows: TGTGCCAGCAGCCTGGGGGGCGTAGTGCAGTTCTTC.

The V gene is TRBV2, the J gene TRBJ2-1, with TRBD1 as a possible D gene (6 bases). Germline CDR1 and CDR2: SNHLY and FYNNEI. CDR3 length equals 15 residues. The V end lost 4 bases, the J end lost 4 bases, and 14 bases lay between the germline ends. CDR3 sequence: CASSAPGAPYNEQFF. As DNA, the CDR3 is TGTGCCAGCAGTGCCCCAGGGGCCCCTTACAATGAGCAGTTCTTC.

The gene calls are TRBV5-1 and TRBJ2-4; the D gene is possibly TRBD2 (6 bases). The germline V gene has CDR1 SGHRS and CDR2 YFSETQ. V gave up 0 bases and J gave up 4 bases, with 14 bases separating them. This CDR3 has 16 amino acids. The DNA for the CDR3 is TGCGCCAGCAGCTTGGCCCCGGGGACTTCAAAAAACATTCAGTACTTC. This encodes CASSLAPGTSKNIQYF.

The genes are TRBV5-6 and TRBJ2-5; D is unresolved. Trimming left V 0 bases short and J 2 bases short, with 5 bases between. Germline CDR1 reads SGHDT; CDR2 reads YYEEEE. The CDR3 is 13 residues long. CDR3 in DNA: TGTGCCAGCAGCTTGGCCCCACAAGAGACCCAGTACTTC. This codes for CASSLAPQETQYF.

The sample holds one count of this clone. The DNA of the CDR3 is TGTGCCAGCAGCCATACAGGGGGGAACACTGAAGCTTTCTTT. As protein: CASSHTGGNTEAFF. The gene calls are TRBV7-8 and TRBJ1-1, with 8 bases fitting TRBD1. The CDR3 length is 14 residues. In germline, CDR1 is SGHVS, CDR2 FQNEAQ. The trim removed 5 bases at V and 1 base at J, leaving 3 bases unmatched. The full variable domain, its missing parts supplied by reference TRBV7-8 and TRBJ1-1, is GAGVSQSPRYKVAKRGQDVALRCDPISGHVSLFWYQQALGQGPEFLTYFQNEAQLDKSGLPSDRFFAERPEGSVSTLKIQRTQQEDSAVYLCASSHTGGNTEAFFGQGTRLTVV.

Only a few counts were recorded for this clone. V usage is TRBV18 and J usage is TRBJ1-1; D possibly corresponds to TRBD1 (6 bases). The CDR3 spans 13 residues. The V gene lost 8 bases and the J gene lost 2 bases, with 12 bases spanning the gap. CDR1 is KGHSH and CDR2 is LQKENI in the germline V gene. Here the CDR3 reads CASARQENTEAFF. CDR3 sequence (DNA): TGTGCCAGCGCTCGACAGGAAAACACTGAAGCTTTCTTT.

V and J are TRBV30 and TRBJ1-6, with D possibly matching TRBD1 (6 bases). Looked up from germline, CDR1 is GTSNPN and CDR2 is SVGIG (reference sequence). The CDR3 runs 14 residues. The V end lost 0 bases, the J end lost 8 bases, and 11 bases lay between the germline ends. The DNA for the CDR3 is TGTGCCTGGAGTGTTACAGGGAGGGATTCACCCCTCCACTTT. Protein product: CAWSVTGRDSPLHF.

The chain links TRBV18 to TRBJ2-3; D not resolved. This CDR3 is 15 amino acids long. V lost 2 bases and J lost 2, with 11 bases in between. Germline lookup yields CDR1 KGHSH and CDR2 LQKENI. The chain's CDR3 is CASSPRYRDTDTQYF. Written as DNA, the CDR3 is TGTGCCAGCTCACCAAGGTACAGAGACACAGATACGCAGTATTTT.

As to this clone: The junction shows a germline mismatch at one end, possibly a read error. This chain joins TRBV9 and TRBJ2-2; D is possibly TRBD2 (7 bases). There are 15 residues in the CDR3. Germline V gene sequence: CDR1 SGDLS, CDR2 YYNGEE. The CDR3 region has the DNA TGTGCCAGCAGCGCCGGTCGGGGGGCTTACCGGGGAGCTGTTTTT. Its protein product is CASSAGRGAYRGAVF.

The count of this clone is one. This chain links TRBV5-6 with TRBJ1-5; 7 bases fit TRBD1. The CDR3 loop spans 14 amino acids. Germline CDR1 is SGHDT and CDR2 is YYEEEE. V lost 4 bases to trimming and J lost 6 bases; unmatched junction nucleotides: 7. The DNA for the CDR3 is TGTGCCAGCAGCCCCCAAGGGGGCTTTCAGCCCCAGCATTTT. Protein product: CASSPQGGFQPQHF.

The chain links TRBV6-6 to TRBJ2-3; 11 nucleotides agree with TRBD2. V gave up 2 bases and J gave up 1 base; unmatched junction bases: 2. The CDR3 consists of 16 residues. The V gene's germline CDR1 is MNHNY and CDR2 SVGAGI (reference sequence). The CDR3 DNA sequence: TGTGCCAGCAGTTACCCGGGACTAGCGGGCACAGATACGCAGTATTTT. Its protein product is CASSYPGLAGTDTQYF.

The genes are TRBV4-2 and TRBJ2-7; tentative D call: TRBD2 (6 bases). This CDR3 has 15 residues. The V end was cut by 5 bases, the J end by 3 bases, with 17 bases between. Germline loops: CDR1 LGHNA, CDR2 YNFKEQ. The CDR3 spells CASSLGRDWNYEQYF. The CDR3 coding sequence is TGTGCCAGCAGCTTGGGGCGGGATTGGAACTACGAGCAGTACTTC.

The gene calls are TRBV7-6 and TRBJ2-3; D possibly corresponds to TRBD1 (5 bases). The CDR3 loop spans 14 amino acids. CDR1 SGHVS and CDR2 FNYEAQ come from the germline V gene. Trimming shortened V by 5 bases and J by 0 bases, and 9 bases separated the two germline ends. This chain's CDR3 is CASSPDRSTDTQYF. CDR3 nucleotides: TGTGCCAGCAGCCCTGACAGAAGCACAGATACGCAGTATTTT.

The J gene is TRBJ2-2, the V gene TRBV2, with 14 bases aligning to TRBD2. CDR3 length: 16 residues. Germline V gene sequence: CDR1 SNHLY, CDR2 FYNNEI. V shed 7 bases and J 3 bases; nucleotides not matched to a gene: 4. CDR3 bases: TGTGCCAGCACCCGACTAGCGGGAGGGTACACCGGGGAGCTGTTTTTT. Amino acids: CASTRLAGGYTGELFF.

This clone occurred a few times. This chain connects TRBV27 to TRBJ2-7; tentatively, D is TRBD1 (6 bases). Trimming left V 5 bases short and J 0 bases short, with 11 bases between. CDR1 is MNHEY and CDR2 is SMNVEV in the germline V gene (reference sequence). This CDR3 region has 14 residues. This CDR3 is CASSNRVSSYEQYF. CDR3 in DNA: TGTGCCAGCAGTAACAGGGTGAGCTCCTACGAGCAGTACTTC.

The CDR3 spells CASSQIQGHTEAFF. CDR3 sequence (DNA): TGCGCCAGCAGCCAAATCCAGGGTCACACTGAAGCTTTCTTT. The V gene is TRBV4-3, the J gene TRBJ1-1; possible D gene TRBD1, 5 bases. V was clipped by 2 bases and J by 3 bases, with 10 bases between them. CDR3 length: 14 amino acids. Germline CDR1 is LGHNA and CDR2 is YSLEER.

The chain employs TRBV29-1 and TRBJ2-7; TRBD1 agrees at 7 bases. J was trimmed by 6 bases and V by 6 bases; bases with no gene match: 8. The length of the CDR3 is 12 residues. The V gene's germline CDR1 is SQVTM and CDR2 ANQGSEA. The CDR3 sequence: CSVTRDSGEQYF. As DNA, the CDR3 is TGCAGCGTGACCAGGGACAGCGGCGAGCAGTACTTC.

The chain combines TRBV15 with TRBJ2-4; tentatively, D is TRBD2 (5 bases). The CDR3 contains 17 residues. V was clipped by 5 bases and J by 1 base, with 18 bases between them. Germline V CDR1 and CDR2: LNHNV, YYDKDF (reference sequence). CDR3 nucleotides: TGTGCCACCAGCGGGGATTCGGGGTTCTCGGCCAAAAACATTCAGTACTTC. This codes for CATSGDSGFSAKNIQYF.

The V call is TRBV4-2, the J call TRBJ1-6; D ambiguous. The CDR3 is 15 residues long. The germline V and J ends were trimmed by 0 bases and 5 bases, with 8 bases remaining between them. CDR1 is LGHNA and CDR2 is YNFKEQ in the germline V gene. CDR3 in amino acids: CASSQDRTDNSPLHF. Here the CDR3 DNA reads TGTGCCAGCAGCCAAGATCGAACAGATAATTCACCCCTCCACTTT.

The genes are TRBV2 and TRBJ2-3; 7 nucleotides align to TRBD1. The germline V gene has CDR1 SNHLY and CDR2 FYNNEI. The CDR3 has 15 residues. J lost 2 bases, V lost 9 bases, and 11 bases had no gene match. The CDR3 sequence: CAREGSGQSTDTQYF. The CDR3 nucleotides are TGTGCCAGAGAAGGGTCGGGACAGTCCACAGATACGCAGTATTTT.

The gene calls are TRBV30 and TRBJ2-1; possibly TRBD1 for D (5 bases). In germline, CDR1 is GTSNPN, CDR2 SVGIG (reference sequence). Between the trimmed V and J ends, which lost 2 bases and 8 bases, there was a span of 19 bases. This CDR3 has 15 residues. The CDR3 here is CAWSIPRSQGYEQFF. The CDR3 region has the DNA TGTGCCTGGAGTATCCCCCGCTCCCAGGGCTATGAGCAGTTCTTC.

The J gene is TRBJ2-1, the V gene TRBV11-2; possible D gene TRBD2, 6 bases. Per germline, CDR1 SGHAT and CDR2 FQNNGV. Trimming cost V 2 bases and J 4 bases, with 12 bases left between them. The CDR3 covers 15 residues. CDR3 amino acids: CASSLRVGGYNEQFF. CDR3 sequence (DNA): TGTGCCAGCAGCTTACGGGTTGGAGGGTACAATGAGCAGTTCTTC.